This is a list of T cell receptor beta chains from one sample in a study of response to subunit inactivated influenza vaccine. TCRdb recomputed calls from the RT-PCR reads with MiXCR, one row per CDR3 protein. The sample includes a few hundred thousand distinct CDR3 sequences, around 13% seen only once; the top ten take 8.5% to 14%. This specimen consisted of PBMCs from blood, obtained approximately 12 days after vaccination. The origin of the receptors is a man aged 45-60 years who received an inactivated influenza vaccine. Each CDR3 is given with its conserved first and last residue. The D gene is left open where the match is weak. Rows may omit the clone size; those that give it use once, few, many or a size class.

D,V,J,size,DNA,CDR3
-,TRBV7-2,TRBJ1-3,few,TGTGCCAGCAGCAGATTAGAACAGACAGTCTCTGGAAACACCATATATTTT,CASSRLEQTVSGNTIYF
-,TRBV20-1,TRBJ2-1,few,TGCAGTGCTAAGCCGGGACATCCAAGGGCTGAGCAGTTCTTC,CSAKPGHPRAEQFF
-,TRBV5-1,TRBJ1-1,few,TGCGCCAGCAGCTTGGGAGCCACTGGGGGCACTGAAGCTTTCTTT,CASSLGATGGTEAFF
TRBD1,TRBV6-5,TRBJ1-1,few,TGTGCCAGCAGTTCCCGGGACAGGGGACCGAACACTGAAGCTTTCTTT,CASSSRDRGPNTEAFF
-,TRBV20-1,TRBJ2-5,many,TGCAGTGCTAGAATGTTGGGCGGGACCAAGGAAGAGACCCAGTACTTC,CSARMLGGTKEETQYF
-,TRBV12-3/TRBV12-4,TRBJ2-1,few,TGTGCCAGCATCGGGGCCGTGGCCAATGAGCAGTTCTTC,CASIGAVANEQFF
TRBD1,TRBV6-1,TRBJ2-6,-,TGTGCCAGCTCTCTGTCGGACAGGGGGCTTAGTGGGGCCAACGTCCTGACTTTC,CASSLSDRGLSGANVLTF
-,TRBV4-1,TRBJ2-3,few,TGCGCCAGCAGCCAAGCCGAGGGGTGGGGCACAGATACGCAGTATTTT,CASSQAEGWGTDTQYF
TRBD2,TRBV11-2,TRBJ2-5,-,TGTGCCAGCAACATAGCGGGGGGGTACTCAGAGACCCAGTACTTC,CASNIAGGYSETQYF
-,TRBV29-1,TRBJ2-5,many,TGCAGCGTCCTACCGAGGGAAATAAGAGGAGAGACCCAGTACTTC,CSVLPREIRGETQYF
-,TRBV5-8,TRBJ2-3,few,TGTGCCGTAAAACTGAGGGACTGGGGCACAGATACGCAGTATTTT,CAVKLRDWGTDTQYF
TRBD2,TRBV6-5,TRBJ2-5,few,TGTGCCAGCAGTTACCGGACTAGCGGGACGGAGACCCAGTACTTC,CASSYRTSGTETQYF
-,TRBV11-1,TRBJ2-6,many,TGTGCCAGCAGCTATATCAGGGCGAGTAGCTCTGGGGCCAACGTCCTGACTTTC,CASSYIRASSSGANVLTF
-,TRBV5-6,TRBJ1-2,-,TGTGCCAGCAGCTTGGCTAGGCCTTCCTATGGCTACACCTTC,CASSLARPSYGYTF
-,TRBV5-1,TRBJ2-2,-,TGCGCCAGCAGCTTGGGAGGTTACGGGGAGCTGTTTTTT,CASSLGGYGELFF
-,TRBV7-3,TRBJ2-3,-,TGTGCCAGCAGCTTACAAGCGGATCGCACAGATACGCAGTATTTT,CASSLQADRTDTQYF
-,TRBV29-1,TRBJ2-1,few,TGCAGCGTGGGGAACGGGGATGAGCAGTTCTTC,CSVGNGDEQFF
-,TRBV11-1,TRBJ1-1,many,TGTGCCAGCAGCTTACCTCCGTGGCAGGGAAAAGCGAACACTGAAGCTTTCTTT,CASSLPPWQGKANTEAFF
-,TRBV28,TRBJ2-1,many,TGTGCCAGCAGTATTCAGGGGGGGAATTACAATGAGCAGTTCTTC,CASSIQGGNYNEQFF
-,TRBV11-2,TRBJ2-5,few,TGTGCCAGCAGCTCCCTTCGGACTCGACAAGAGACCCAGTACTTC,CASSSLRTRQETQYF
-,TRBV29-1,TRBJ2-1,-,TGCAGCGTTGAAGGCCAGGGTCCCTACAATGAGCAGTTCTTC,CSVEGQGPYNEQFF
-,TRBV18,TRBJ1-5,-,TGTGCCAGCTCACCCAGGCGCAATCAGCCCCAGCATTTT,CASSPRRNQPQHF
TRBD1,TRBV10-3,TRBJ2-7,-,TGTGCCATCAGTGGAGCGGGACAGGGGTCCTACGAGCAGTACTTC,CAISGAGQGSYEQYF
-,TRBV12-3/TRBV12-4,TRBJ2-1,-,TGTGCCAGCAGTCCATACTCCCCCGCGGGGGCCACGGCGGGTTACAATGAGCAGTTCTTC,CASSPYSPAGATAGYNEQFF
TRBD1,TRBV30,TRBJ2-1,-,TGTGCCTGGAGACTCAACAGGGGTAGCACGTACAATGAGCAGTTCTTC,CAWRLNRGSTYNEQFF
TRBD2,TRBV20-1,TRBJ2-3,-,TGCAGTGCTTCTCATTGGGAGACTAGCGGAACAGATACGCAGTATTTT,CSASHWETSGTDTQYF
-,TRBV18,TRBJ1-1,-,TGTGCCAGCTCACCCCAGCGGGGGCCCAACACTGAAGCTTTCTTT,CASSPQRGPNTEAFF
TRBD1,TRBV7-2,TRBJ1-6,many,TGTGCCAGCAGCTTACTAGGACAGGGTAATTCACCCCTCCACTTT,CASSLLGQGNSPLHF
-,TRBV12-3/TRBV12-4,TRBJ1-6,few,TGTGCCAGCAGTTTAGGGACGGAGAGCTCCTATAATTCACCCCTCCACTTT,CASSLGTESSYNSPLHF
TRBD1,TRBV20-1,TRBJ2-7,few,TGCAGTGCTAGAGCAACCGCGACAGGGAGCTACGAGCAGTACTTC,CSARATATGSYEQYF
-,TRBV7-9,TRBJ2-3,-,TGTGCCAGCAGCTTAGACGTGGCATGGGATACGCAGTATTTT,CASSLDVAWDTQYF
-,TRBV7-2,TRBJ2-1,few,TGTGCCAGCAGCTTAGCAGTAGTCGGCAATGAGCAGTTCTTC,CASSLAVVGNEQFF
TRBD1,TRBV5-1,TRBJ2-1,few,TGCGCCAGCAGCCACCAACCGCCGGGACAGGGAAATGAGCAGTTCTTC,CASSHQPPGQGNEQFF
TRBD1,TRBV5-1,TRBJ2-3,-,TGCGCCAGCAGCTATGGGGGACAGGGAGTAGCAGATACGCAGTATTTT,CASSYGGQGVADTQYF
TRBD1,TRBV6-2/TRBV6-3,TRBJ1-5,-,TGTGCCAGCAGTTACGGCGGGACAGGGCGTCAGCCCCAGCATTTT,CASSYGGTGRQPQHF
-,TRBV5-1,TRBJ1-2,-,TGCGCCAGCAGCTTGGGGCCCGGGAATGGCTACACCTTC,CASSLGPGNGYTF
-,TRBV5-1,TRBJ2-2,many,TGCGCCAGCAGGGTATCGGACACCGGGGAGCTGTTTTTT,CASRVSDTGELFF
-,TRBV10-3,TRBJ1-1,-,TGTGCCATCAGTGTCGGCCAGGGGAACGCTGAAGCTTTCTTT,CAISVGQGNAEAFF
-,TRBV12-3/TRBV12-4,TRBJ2-7,-,TGTGCCAGCAGCCCCCGGAGTGGAGCCTACGAGCAGTACTTC,CASSPRSGAYEQYF
TRBD1,TRBV6-5,TRBJ2-5,few,TGTGCCAGCAGTTACTCGAATCGGGCCGACAGGGTGGGAGAGACCCAGTACTTC,CASSYSNRADRVGETQYF
-,TRBV20-1,TRBJ2-2,-,TGCAGTGCTACGAGGCGAGGAGTTTTCAAGGAGCTGTTTTTT,CSATRRGVFKELFF
-,TRBV14,TRBJ2-3,few,TGTGCCAGCAGTCCCCAGCGGCTAACAGATACGCAGTATTTT,CASSPQRLTDTQYF
TRBD2,TRBV12-3/TRBV12-4,TRBJ2-3,-,TGTGCCAGCAGTCAATTAGCGGGGCGGCGTGGAGATACGCAGTATTTT,CASSQLAGRRGDTQYF
TRBD1,TRBV4-2,TRBJ1-2,few,TGTGCCAGCAGTCCTGGACAGGGGGCGCCTTATGGCTACACCTTC,CASSPGQGAPYGYTF
TRBD2,TRBV29-1,TRBJ2-7,few,TGCAGCGAACCCAGGACTAGCGGGGGGCAGAGCTCCTACGAGCAGTACTTC,CSEPRTSGGQSSYEQYF
TRBD2,TRBV7-2,TRBJ2-1,few,TGTGCCAGCAGCCTGGGACTAGCGTATGAGCAGTTCTTC,CASSLGLAYEQFF
-,TRBV7-9,TRBJ1-1,-,TGTGCCAGCAGCTTAGCGATAGGGGATGAAGCTTTCTTT,CASSLAIGDEAFF
-,TRBV12-3/TRBV12-4,TRBJ2-4,few,TGTGCCAGCAGTTTAAGCAGGGTAGTGGGAAACATTCAGTACTTC,CASSLSRVVGNIQYF
-,TRBV12-3/TRBV12-4,TRBJ2-3,many,TGTGCCAGCAGTTTAGATGGGCGGTTCACAGATACGCAGTATTTT,CASSLDGRFTDTQYF
-,TRBV29-1,TRBJ2-5,-,TGCAGCGCCGACCCCCAGGGGCTCCTAGAGACCCAGTACTTC,CSADPQGLLETQYF
TRBD2,TRBV6-1,TRBJ2-2,-,TGTGCCAGCAGTCCGGGACTAGGGGCCGTTGAGTCCGGGGAGCTGTTTTTT,CASSPGLGAVESGELFF
-,TRBV12-3/TRBV12-4,TRBJ2-5,few,TGTGCCAGCAGTTTTTGGGGGGTTAGCGAGACCCAGTACTTC,CASSFWGVSETQYF
TRBD1,TRBV12-3/TRBV12-4,TRBJ2-1,many,TGTGCCAGCAGTATGGGGACAGTCGTGTTGTTC,CASSMGTVVLF
TRBD2,TRBV6-1,TRBJ2-2,few,TGTGCCAGCAGGGGGACTAGAGTCGCCGGGGAGCTGTTTTTT,CASRGTRVAGELFF
-,TRBV5-1,TRBJ1-6,few,TGCGCCAGCAGCTCCCGAGGGCGGGGGACGACGAATTCACCCCTCCACTTT,CASSSRGRGTTNSPLHF
-,TRBV20-1,TRBJ2-1,-,TGCAGTGCACCCCCACGGGACAACAATGAGCAGTTCTTC,CSAPPRDNNEQFF
-,TRBV6-7,TRBJ2-7,few,TGTGCCAGCAGCCAACCCACCGTGAGCTCCTACGAGCAGTACTTC,CASSQPTVSSYEQYF
-,TRBV6-5,TRBJ2-7,-,TGTGCCAGCAGTACCCGAGGGGGCTCCTACGAGCAGTACTTC,CASSTRGGSYEQYF
-,TRBV7-2,TRBJ1-2,-,TGTGCCAGCAGCTTAGGATACGAGGACAACGGACGGAGTAATAGGGGAACGTATGGCTACACCTTC,CASSLGYEDNGRSNRGTYGYTF